This is a list of T cell receptor beta chains from one sample in a study of vaccination and CD4 T cells after COVID-19. The antigens these receptors bind are not known. TCRdb re-called the PCR reads through MiXCR, storing one row per CDR3 protein. This table holds some 18,000 distinct CDR3 sequences, approximately 50% found once. Specimen: CD4+ T cells from blood, cultured in vitro, collected after SARS-CoV-2 vaccination. The receptors shown here come from a human donor who had recovered from COVID-19. The CDR3 runs from the conserved cysteine through the conserved F or W. D genes are given only for firm matches. Clone size is given for some rows only: seen once, a few or many times, or a class if the clone is expanded.

D gene: NA; J gene: TRBJ1-1; clone size: NA; V gene: TRBV15; CDR3 protein: CATSRDRAALNTEAFF; CDR3 DNA: TGTGCCACCAGCAGAGATCGGGCGGCCCTGAACACTGAAGCTTTCTTT
D gene: NA; J gene: TRBJ1-5; clone size: NA; V gene: TRBV6-2/TRBV6-3; CDR3 protein: CASSQGRGPQPQHF; CDR3 DNA: TGTGCCAGCAGCCAAGGCCGGGGGCCCCAGCCCCAGCATTTT
D gene: NA; J gene: TRBJ1-5; clone size: few; V gene: TRBV6-1; CDR3 protein: CASSEAQGNNQPQHF; CDR3 DNA: TGTGCCAGCAGTGAAGCGCAAGGGAACAATCAGCCCCAGCATTTT
D gene: TRBD1; J gene: TRBJ1-2; clone size: NA; V gene: TRBV12-3/TRBV12-4; CDR3 protein: CASSTGGAWAGYTF; CDR3 DNA: TGTGCCAGCAGTACAGGGGGCGCTTGGGCTGGCTACACCTTC
D gene: TRBD1; J gene: TRBJ1-5; clone size: NA; V gene: TRBV2; CDR3 protein: CASKDRGGNQPQHF; CDR3 DNA: TGTGCCAGCAAGGACAGGGGTGGCAATCAGCCCCAGCATTTT
D gene: NA; J gene: TRBJ2-3; clone size: once; V gene: TRBV6-2/TRBV6-3; CDR3 protein: CASSYRADTQYF; CDR3 DNA: TGTGCCAGCAGTTACCGGGCAGATACGCAGTATTTT
D gene: TRBD1; J gene: TRBJ2-7; clone size: few; V gene: TRBV29-1; CDR3 protein: CSVRTGGFYEQYF; CDR3 DNA: TGCAGCGTTCGGACAGGGGGTTTCTACGAGCAGTACTTC
D gene: TRBD1; J gene: TRBJ1-2; clone size: NA; V gene: TRBV10-3; CDR3 protein: CAISEPLTGTNYGYTF; CDR3 DNA: TGTGCCATCAGTGAGCCCCTGACAGGGACTAACTATGGCTACACCTTC
D gene: NA; J gene: TRBJ1-5; clone size: NA; V gene: TRBV20-1; CDR3 protein: CSARAGDQPQHF; CDR3 DNA: TGCAGTGCTAGAGCAGGGGATCAGCCCCAGCATTTT
D gene: TRBD2; J gene: TRBJ2-1; clone size: NA; V gene: TRBV20-1; CDR3 protein: CSAGRLAGGKGEQFF; CDR3 DNA: TGCAGTGCTGGCCGACTAGCGGGAGGAAAGGGGGAGCAGTTCTTC
D gene: NA; J gene: TRBJ2-7; clone size: NA; V gene: TRBV7-9; CDR3 protein: CASSLFPGPYEQYF; CDR3 DNA: TGTGCCAGCAGCTTATTTCCGGGGCCCTACGAGCAGTACTTC
D gene: NA; J gene: TRBJ2-3; clone size: NA; V gene: TRBV6-1; CDR3 protein: CASGAATTEYF; CDR3 DNA: TGTGCCAGCGGGGCGGCCACAACCGAGTATTTT
D gene: NA; J gene: TRBJ2-7; clone size: NA; V gene: TRBV7-9; CDR3 protein: CASSLDRASVYEQYF; CDR3 DNA: TGTGCCAGCAGCCTAGATCGGGCTAGCGTCTACGAGCAGTACTTC